The 22 T cell receptor delta chains below were found in one sample sequenced in a study of gamma delta lymphoproliferative disorders and STAT genes. PBMCs from patients and controls supplied the genomic DNA for sequencing. TCRdb called clones anew from the multiplex PCR reads with CATT. Of fewer than 3,500 delta-chain clones detected, around 1.2% appear once; the ten largest clones hold about 20%. The sample was blood. The receptors shown here come from a human donor in good health.

The DNA for the CDR3 is TGTGCCCTTCAAGTAATGTACCTTCCTACGCTAGGGGATACGCACACCGATAAACTCATCTTT. Translated: CALQVMYLPTLGDTHTDKLIF. V gene TRDV3 combines with J gene TRDJ1; possibly TRDD2 or TRDD3 for D (9 bases each). The CDR3 loop spans 21 amino acids. Trimming pared 5 bases from V and 0 bases from J, leaving 37 bases between. The germline gives CDR1 TVYSNPD, CDR2 GDNSRS (reference sequence).

On this clone itself: For this DNA, TCRdb reports the protein of a much larger clone, which diverges at residue 15, most likely from a read error; the protein presented here is translated directly from the DNA. The chain employs TRDV2 and TRDJ1; 8 nucleotides line up with TRDD3. Germline V gives CDR1 GEAIGNYY, CDR2 EKD. This CDR3 is built from 17 residues. CDR3 region: CACDALHLTGGPDKPIF. The CDR3 DNA reads TGTGCCTGTGACGCGTTACATCTGACTGGGGGCCCCGATAAACCCATCTTT.

This clone was counted a few times. TCRdb records a much larger clone's protein for this DNA, with a difference at residue 10 that likely arises from a read error; the protein given is the translation of the DNA. The chain employs TRDV2 and TRDJ1; TRDD3 agrees at 8 bases. Trimming took 3 bases from V and 4 from J; bases not matched to a gene: 12. Germline CDR1 is GEAIGNYY and CDR2 is EKD. This CDR3 is 16 amino acids long. CDR3 protein: CACDELRGICSDKLIF. The DNA for the CDR3 is TGTGCCTGTGACGAGTTAAGGGGGATATGCAGCGATAAACTCATCTTT.

Of note for this clone: TCRdb's entry gives the protein of a much larger clone, which mismatches this DNA's translation at residue 13, likely from a read error; the protein reported here is translated from the DNA. The CDR3 is CAPGPTASYWGICKIGYTDKLIF. CDR3 sequence (DNA): TGTGCCCCGGGGCCTACAGCGTCTTACTGGGGGATATGCAAGATTGGGTACACCGATAAACTCATCTTT. The chain uses TRDV1 and TRDJ1, with 11 bases that match TRDD3. The CDR3 runs to 23 residues. The germline V gene has CDR1 TSWWSYY and CDR2 QGS.

This clone showed up just a few times. This DNA's translation and the protein TCRdb lists, from a much larger clone, do not match at residue 5, likely due to a read error; the protein shown is translated from the DNA. The chain links TRDV2 to TRDJ3; a possible D gene is TRDD3 (6 bases). The CDR3 runs to 18 residues. Trimming shortened V by 3 bases and J by 0 bases, and 14 bases separated the two germline ends. Germline lookup yields CDR1 GEAIGNYY and CDR2 EKD. The CDR3 bases are TGTGCCTGTGACCCCCTTGGGGGCAGCTCCTGGGACACCCGACAGATGTTTTTC. The encoded protein is CACDPLGGSSWDTRQMFF.

This clone was detected a few times. A read error is the likely source, as a far larger clone sits one nucleotide away. V usage is TRDV2 and J usage is TRDJ1; TRDD3 aligns across 13 bases. The trim removed 0 bases at V and 2 bases at J, leaving 20 bases unmatched. This CDR3 has 22 residues. Germline loops: CDR1 GEAIGNYY, CDR2 EKD. The CDR3 loop reads CACDTVTGGYAGRFKSTDKLIF. In DNA, the CDR3 is TGTGCCTGTGACACCGTGACTGGGGGATACGCGGGACGTTTCAAATCGACCGATAAACTCATCTTT.

The table lists this clone with many counts. A single base is all that separates this from a far larger clone, so a read error is likely. Other DNA sequences within the sample encode an identical CDR3. The J gene is TRDJ1, the V gene TRDV2; the match to TRDD3 covers 11 bases. V was clipped by 3 bases and J by 2 bases; unmatched bases: 19. This CDR3 has 20 amino acids. Germline V gives CDR1 GEAIGNYY, CDR2 EKD. In DNA form, the CDR3 reads TGTGCCTGTGACGACTCTTTCCGTACTGGGGGATATGCGGGAACCGATAAACTCATCTTT. Its translation: CACDDSFRTGGYAGTDKLIF.

A word on this clone: This DNA's translation differs at residue 7 from TCRdb's protein, which comes from a much larger clone; a read error is likely, and the protein shown is translated from the DNA. Other DNA sequences in the sample encode the same CDR3. The chain couples TRDV2 to TRDJ1; no definite D call. The length of the CDR3 is 15 residues. V was trimmed by 0 bases and J by 0 bases, leaving 10 bases between them. The germline V gene encodes CDR1 GEAIGNYY and CDR2 EKD. CDR3 bases: TGTGCCTGTGACACCATTAGGAGATACACCGATAAACTCATCTTT. This codes for CACDTIRRYTDKLIF.

Of note for this clone: This DNA's translation and the protein TCRdb lists, from a much larger clone, do not match at residue 11, likely due to a read error; the protein shown is translated from the DNA. The rearrangement joins TRDV2 to TRDJ3; D perhaps matches TRDD3 (6 bases). Germline CDR1 GEAIGNYY, CDR2 EKD. This CDR3 is built from 18 residues. CDR3 DNA sequence: TGTGCCTGTGACACCCTTGGGGGCAGCTCCTCGGACACCCGACAGATGTTTTTC. Translation: CACDTLGGSSSDTRQMFF.

Notes on this clone: TCRdb shows a much larger clone's protein in place of this DNA's translation, and the two differ at residue 3, likely through a read error; the protein shown is translated from the DNA. The genes are TRDV2 and TRDJ1, with TRDD3 matching 10 bases. The germline V gene has CDR1 GEAIGNYY and CDR2 EKD. The CDR3 consists of 17 residues. The CDR3 coding sequence is TGTGCCCGTGACACCCTACTGGGGGATCCGTACACCGATAAACTCATCTTT. This codes for CARDTLLGDPYTDKLIF.

Notes on this clone: One base separates it from a far larger clone, so it is likely a read error. Other DNA sequences in this specimen translate into the identical CDR3. V and J are TRDV2 and TRDJ1; possibly TRDD3 for D (6 bases). Germline V gene data show CDR1 as GEAIGNYY and CDR2 as EKD. Between the trimmed V and J ends, which lost 7 bases and 0 bases, there was a span of 20 bases. This CDR3 has 16 amino acids. The CDR3 sequence is CACDPLGKRDTDKLIF. The CDR3 region has the DNA TGTGCCTGCGACCCTCTGGGGAAAAGGGACACCGATAAACTCATCTTT.

Remarks on this clone: The protein TCRdb lists belongs to a much larger clone and differs from this DNA's translation at residue 10, which points to a read error; the protein shown is made from the DNA. The rearrangement joins TRDV2 to TRDJ1; TRDD3 aligns across 7 bases. J lost 3 bases, V lost 3 bases, and 9 bases had no gene match. CDR1 is GEAIGNYY, CDR2 EKD, per germline. CDR3 length: 15 residues. The CDR3 sequence: CACDLLMGDADKLIF. The CDR3 DNA is TGTGCCTGTGACCTACTCATGGGGGACGCCGATAAACTCATCTTT.

This clone was detected only a few times. TCRdb has a much larger clone's protein, which differs at residues 5 and 6 from the translation of this DNA, likely because of a read error; what is shown is the protein translated from the DNA. The gene calls are TRDV2 and TRDJ3, with 9 bases identical to TRDD3. V gave up 0 bases and J gave up 1 base; unmatched junction bases: 9. Germline assignment: CDR1 GEAIGNYY and CDR2 EKD. This CDR3 comprises 20 residues. The CDR3 is CACDTLLGDTGSWDTRQMFF. In nucleotides, the CDR3 is TGTGCCTGTGACACCCTACTGGGGGACACCGGATCCTGGGACACCCGACAGATGTTTTTC.

Only a few counts were recorded for this clone. This likely reflects a read error, since a far larger clone is one base away. This chain joins TRDV2 and TRDJ1; D possibly corresponds to TRDD3 (5 bases). The germline CDR1 and CDR2 sequences are GEAIGNYY and EKD. V was pared by 0 bases and J by 4 bases, with 14 bases between. There are 15 residues in the CDR3. The CDR3 region is CACDTIGRYIDKLIF. CDR3 DNA sequence: TGTGCCTGTGACACCATTGGGAGATACATCGATAAACTCATCTTT.

Only a few counts were recorded for this clone. This DNA translates differently at residue 6 from the TCRdb protein, which is that of a much larger clone; a read error is likely, and the protein shown is the DNA's own translation. The V call is TRDV2, the J call TRDJ1; TRDD3 might be the D (9 bases). CDR3 length: 17 residues. Trimming took 3 bases from V and 4 from J, leaving 23 bases between them. Per germline, CDR1 GEAIGNYY and CDR2 EKD. The CDR3 nucleotides are TGTGCCTGTGACTCCACTTCCTACGGGGATACGAACGATAAACTCATCTTT. This encodes CACDSTSYGDTNDKLIF.

This clone was seen only a few times. Given a far larger clone just one base away, this is likely a sequencing read error. The sample contains more than one DNA sequence encoding this CDR3. CDR3 sequence (DNA): TGTGCCTTTCCCGTGTTCGCTTCCTTTAGCTGGGACGCCGATAAACTCATTTTT. Translation gives CAFPVFASFSWDADKLIF. The genes are TRDV3 and TRDJ1; a weak D match, TRDD2 (6 bases). The germline V gene has CDR1 TVYSNPD and CDR2 GDNSRS (reference sequence). This CDR3 is 18 amino acids long.

About this clone: A single base is all that separates this from a far larger clone, so a read error is likely. The sample has other DNA sequences that encode this CDR3 too. This sequence joins TRDV2 and TRDJ1; 7 bases are a match to TRDD3. The CDR3 extends over 17 amino acids. With 3 bases clipped from V and 0 bases from J, the junction kept 12 bases outside the gene matches. Germline V lookup: CDR1 GEAIGNYY, CDR2 EKD. CDR3 sequence reads: CACDEIGGSLYTDKLIF. For the CDR3, the DNA is TGTGCCTGTGACGAGATAGGGGGATCCTTGTACACCGATAAACTCATCTTT.

A few counts support this clone. A far bigger clonotype differs at one base, so this is likely a read error. Within the sample, other DNA sequences also encode this same CDR3. V usage is TRDV3 and J usage is TRDJ1, with D possibly TRDD2 on 6 matching bases. Germline-derived CDR1 and CDR2 are TVYSNPD and GDNSRS (reference sequence). The V end lost 3 bases, the J end lost 3 bases, and 29 bases lay between the germline ends. The CDR3 runs 18 residues. In nucleotides, the CDR3 is TGTGCCTTCCCCGTGTTCGCTTCCTTTAGCTGGGACGCCGATAAACTCATCTTT. Translated: CAFPVFASFSWDADKLIF.

Concerning this clone itself: This likely reflects a read error, since a far larger clone is one base away. The sample carries other DNA sequences with the same CDR3. The genes are TRDV2 and TRDJ1, with 9 bases lining up with TRDD3. Germline V gene sequence: CDR1 GEAIGNYY, CDR2 EKD. This CDR3 is 17 amino acids long. Unmatched junction bases numbered 14, after V lost 7 bases and J lost 0 bases. The CDR3 loop reads CACDALSTGGHTDKLIF. The CDR3 region has the DNA TGTGCCTGCGACGCCCTTAGTACTGGGGGACACACCGATAAACTCATCTTT.

There are a few counts of this clone. This DNA translates differently at residue 12 from the TCRdb protein, which is that of a much larger clone; a read error is likely, and the protein shown is the DNA's own translation. The chain combines TRDV2 with TRDJ1; 11 positions agree with TRDD3. This CDR3 is built from 20 residues. Germline V gene lookup returns CDR1 GEAIGNYY and CDR2 EKD. V lost 0 bases and J lost 0; bases outside the gene matches: 14. The CDR3 region has the DNA TGTGCCTGTGACACCGTACGGCTGGGGGATACTTTGGGGTACACCGATAAACTCATCTTT. Its translation is CACDTVRLGDTLGYTDKLIF.

This clone was counted a few times. This likely came from a read error, as a far larger clone is one base away. Within the sample, other DNA sequences also encode this same CDR3. The CDR3, as DNA: TGTGCCTGTGACCCGCTGCCACTTTCTGGGGGATACGGCGAAACCGATAAACTCATCTTT. This translates into CACDPLPLSGGYGETDKLIF. The V and J genes are TRDV2 and TRDJ1, with 12 bases fitting TRDD3. Germline loops: CDR1 GEAIGNYY, CDR2 EKD. The CDR3 has 20 residues. Trimming cost V 3 bases and J 2 bases; bases outside gene matches: 18.

The J gene is TRDJ1, the V gene TRDV2; 9 positions agree with TRDD3. With V trimmed by 2 bases and J by 0 bases, 18 bases remained unmatched. Germline CDR1 is GEAIGNYY and CDR2 is EKD. CDR3 length: 20 residues. CDR3 protein: CACDSVLGENPPPYTDKLIF. DNA for the CDR3: TGTGCCTGTGACAGTGTACTGGGGGAGAATCCCCCACCGTACACCGATAAACTCATCTTT.